Sequencing of this T cell receptor beta chain was carried out in a study of identical twins. This clonotype was counted a few times. cDNA molecules carried unique molecular identifiers, and template switching added a universal primer site. TCRdb analysed the 5' RACE reads with MiXCR anew, one entry per CDR3 protein. The sample holds hundreds of thousands of distinct CDR3 sequences, about 18% seen once. The donors were all healthy and Caucasian. This same sample was also taken into another study, of T cells expressing NK-cell markers. That source adds: Repertoires of TCR beta were obtained from T cells sorted as CD3+CD56+NKG2C+, CD3+CD56+NKG2C- and CD3+CD56-NKG2C+.

This TCR was sampled from a young woman in good health. The sample taken for sequencing was PBMCs.

This CDR3 is CASTLGLAGGGEQFF. Written as DNA, the CDR3 is TGTGCCAGTACACTCGGACTAGCGGGAGGAGGAGAGCAGTTCTTC. The chain uses TRBV6-1 and TRBJ2-1; 14 bases are a match to TRBD2. The CDR3 covers 15 residues. V was pared by 9 bases and J by 10 bases, with 11 bases of the junction left unmatched. Looked up from germline, CDR1 is MNHNS and CDR2 is SASEGT.